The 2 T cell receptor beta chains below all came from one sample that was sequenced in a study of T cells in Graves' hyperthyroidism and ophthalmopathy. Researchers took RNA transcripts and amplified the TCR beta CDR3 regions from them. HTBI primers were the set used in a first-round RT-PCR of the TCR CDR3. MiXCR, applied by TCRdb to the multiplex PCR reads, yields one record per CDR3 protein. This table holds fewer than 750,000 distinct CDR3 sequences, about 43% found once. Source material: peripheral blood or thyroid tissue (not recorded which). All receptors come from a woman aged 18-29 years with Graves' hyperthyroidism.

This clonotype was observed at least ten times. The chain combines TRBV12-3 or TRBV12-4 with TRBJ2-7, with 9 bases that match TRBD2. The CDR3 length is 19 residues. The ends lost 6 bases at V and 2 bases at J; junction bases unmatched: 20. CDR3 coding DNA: TGTGCCAGCAGATCTAGCGGGGCACGCGAAAGCCCTGTTCCCTACGAGCAGTACTTC. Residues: CASRSSGARESPVPYEQYF.

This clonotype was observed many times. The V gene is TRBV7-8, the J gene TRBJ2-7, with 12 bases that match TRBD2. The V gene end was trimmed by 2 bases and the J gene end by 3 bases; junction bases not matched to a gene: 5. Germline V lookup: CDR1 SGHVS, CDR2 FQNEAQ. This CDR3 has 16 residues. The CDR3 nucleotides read TGTGCCAGCAGCTTAACGACTAGCGGGGGACACTACGAGCAGTACTTC. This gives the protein CASSLTTSGGHYEQYF.